A selection of T cell receptor beta chains follows, all from one sample in a study of shared clonotypes between healthy human individuals. Generated by immunoSEQ multiplex PCR, the TCRdb table keeps only in-frame clones and is missing some. The table includes over 2,000,000 clones, roughly 95% detected once. The sample consisted of naive CD8+ T cells from PBMCs. Source of these receptors: a man in his late teens or twenties in good health. Some clones in this sample may be carry-over from other donors' samples. Both conserved end residues are part of each CDR3. A D gene is named only where the DNA matches it firmly. Clone size, where shown, is once, few, many, or a class for clones that have expanded.

D gene,V gene,clone size,J gene,CDR3 protein,CDR3 DNA
NA,TRBV27,NA,TRBJ2-3,CASSPRFSDTQYF,TGTGCCAGCAGTCCCCGGTTCTCAGATACGCAGTATTTT
NA,TRBV4-1,NA,TRBJ1-1,CASSLTGGGATEAFF,TGCGCCAGCAGCCTCACCGGGGGGGGAGCCACTGAAGCTTTCTTT
TRBD1,TRBV9,NA,TRBJ2-7,CASSRGQRSSYEQYF,TGTGCCAGCAGCCGGGGACAGAGAAGCTCCTACGAGCAGTACTTC
NA,TRBV27,NA,TRBJ2-3,CASRPYRYPSTDTQYF,TGTGCCAGCAGGCCCTACAGATACCCAAGCACAGATACGCAGTATTTT
TRBD2,TRBV7-9,NA,TRBJ2-5,CASSLLTASGIQETQYF,TGTGCCAGCAGCTTATTGACGGCTAGCGGGATCCAAGAGACCCAGTACTTC
NA,TRBV2,once,TRBJ2-7,CASSAINTADARLWGSYEQYF,TGTGCCAGCAGTGCCATCAACACCGCCGACGCTCGGCTTTGGGGGTCCTACGAGCAGTACTTC
NA,TRBV30,few,TRBJ2-2,CAWRIEGVGTGELFF,TGTGCCTGGAGGATAGAGGGAGTTGGCACCGGGGAGCTGTTTTTT
NA,TRBV5-1,NA,TRBJ2-5,CASSFTLEIETQYF,TGCGCCAGCAGCTTTACACTGGAAATCGAGACCCAGTACTTC
NA,TRBV5-6,NA,TRBJ2-5,CASSLGGSYLDETQYF,TGTGCCAGCAGCTTGGGGGGGTCATACCTCGATGAGACCCAGTACTTC
TRBD1,TRBV13,NA,TRBJ2-4,CASSHGQGDIQYF,TGTGCCAGCAGCCATGGACAGGGGGACATTCAGTACTTC
NA,TRBV27,NA,TRBJ1-5,CVSGAGNQPQHF,TGTGTCTCTGGGGCGGGAAATCAGCCCCAGCATTTT
NA,TRBV27,NA,TRBJ2-7,CASSLGTGTEQYF,TGTGCCAGCAGTTTGGGAACAGGGACCGAGCAGTACTTC
TRBD2,TRBV15,NA,TRBJ2-7,CATSRLSGSDEQYF,TGTGCCACCAGCAGACTTAGCGGGAGCGACGAGCAGTACTTC
NA,TRBV6-5,NA,TRBJ1-1,CASSLGTEAFF,TGTGCCAGCAGTTTGGGGACTGAAGCTTTCTTT
NA,TRBV19,NA,TRBJ2-1,CASSIIGLAYEQFF,TGTGCCAGTAGTATAATCGGGCTAGCGTACGAGCAGTTCTTC
TRBD2,TRBV2,NA,TRBJ2-5,CASSVGASGRAEETQYF,TGTGCCAGCAGTGTTGGGGCTAGCGGGAGGGCCGAGGAGACCCAGTACTTC
NA,TRBV30,NA,TRBJ2-7,CAWSDNYEQYF,TGTGCCTGGAGCGATAACTACGAGCAGTACTTC
NA,TRBV7-8,NA,TRBJ1-2,CASSTRDTFNYGYTF,TGTGCCAGCAGCACGCGGGACACTTTTAACTATGGCTACACCTTC
NA,TRBV12-2,NA,TRBJ1-1,CDTGPGPEAFF,TGTGACACCGGGCCGGGACCTGAAGCTTTCTTT
NA,TRBV18,NA,TRBJ2-7,CASSPPEFRGDEQYF,TGTGCCAGCTCACCACCGGAGTTCAGGGGTGACGAGCAGTACTTC
TRBD1,TRBV6-6,NA,TRBJ2-1,CASSYSRTGAYNEQFF,TGTGCCAGCAGTTACTCTCGGACAGGGGCCTACAATGAGCAGTTCTTC
TRBD1,TRBV4-1,NA,TRBJ1-2,CASSQATGQKIYGYTF,TGCGCCAGCAGCCAAGCGACGGGACAGAAGATTTATGGCTACACCTTC
TRBD1,TRBV27,NA,TRBJ2-1,CASSYYPYRGRYEQFF,TGTGCCAGCAGTTACTACCCTTACAGGGGGCGGTATGAGCAGTTCTTC
NA,TRBV30,NA,TRBJ2-7,CAWSQGTGEQYF,TGTGCCTGGAGTCAAGGGACGGGTGAGCAGTACTTC
NA,TRBV14,once,TRBJ2-3,CASSQDPPGTDTQYF,TGTGCCAGCAGCCAAGATCCTCCCGGCACAGATACGCAGTATTTT
TRBD2,TRBV27,NA,TRBJ2-1,CASTTGGSVNEQFF,TGTGCCAGCACCACGGGGGGGAGTGTCAATGAGCAGTTCTTC
TRBD1,TRBV29-1,NA,TRBJ2-2,CSVVLYRQGVAGELFF,TGCAGCGTTGTCCTCTATCGACAGGGAGTAGCCGGGGAGCTGTTTTTT
TRBD1,TRBV6-5,NA,TRBJ1-2,CASSYQTGDGYTF,TGTGCCAGCAGTTACCAGACAGGGGACGGCTACACCTTC
TRBD1,TRBV6-1,NA,TRBJ2-2,CASSEWTGRTGELFF,TGTGCCAGCAGTGAATGGACAGGTAGAACCGGGGAGCTGTTTTTT
TRBD2,TRBV7-9,NA,TRBJ2-1,CASSLGASGGNEQFF,TGTGCCAGCAGCTTAGGCGCTAGCGGGGGGAATGAGCAGTTCTTC